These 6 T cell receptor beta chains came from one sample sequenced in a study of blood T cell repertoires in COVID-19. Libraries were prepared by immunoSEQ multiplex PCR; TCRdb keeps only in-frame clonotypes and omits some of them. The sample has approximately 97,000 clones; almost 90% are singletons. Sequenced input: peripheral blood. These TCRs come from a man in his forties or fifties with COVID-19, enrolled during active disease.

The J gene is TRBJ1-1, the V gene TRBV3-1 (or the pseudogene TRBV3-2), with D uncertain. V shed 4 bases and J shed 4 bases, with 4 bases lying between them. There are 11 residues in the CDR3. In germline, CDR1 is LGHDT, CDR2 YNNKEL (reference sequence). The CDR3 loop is CASSPGTEAFF. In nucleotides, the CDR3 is TGTGCCAGCAGCCCCGGCACTGAAGCTTTCTTT.

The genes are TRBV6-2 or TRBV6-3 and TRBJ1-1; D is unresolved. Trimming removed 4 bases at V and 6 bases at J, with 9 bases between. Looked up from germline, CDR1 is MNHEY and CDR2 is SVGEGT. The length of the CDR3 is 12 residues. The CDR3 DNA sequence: TGTGCCAGCAGTTCTTCTGGGCCTGAAGCTTTCTTT. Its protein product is CASSSSGPEAFF.

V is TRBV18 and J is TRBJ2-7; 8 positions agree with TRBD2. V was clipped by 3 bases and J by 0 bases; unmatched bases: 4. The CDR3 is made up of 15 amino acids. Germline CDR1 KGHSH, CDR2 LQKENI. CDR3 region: CASSPLAGSSYEQYF. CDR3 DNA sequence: TGTGCCAGCTCACCCTTAGCGGGGAGCTCCTACGAGCAGTACTTC.

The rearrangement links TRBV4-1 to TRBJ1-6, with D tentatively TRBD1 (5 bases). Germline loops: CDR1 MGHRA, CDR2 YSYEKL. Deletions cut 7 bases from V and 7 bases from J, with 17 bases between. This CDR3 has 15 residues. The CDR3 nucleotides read TGCGCCAGCAACCATGGGCAGGGTGGCAATTCACCCCTCCACTTT. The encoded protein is CASNHGQGGNSPLHF.

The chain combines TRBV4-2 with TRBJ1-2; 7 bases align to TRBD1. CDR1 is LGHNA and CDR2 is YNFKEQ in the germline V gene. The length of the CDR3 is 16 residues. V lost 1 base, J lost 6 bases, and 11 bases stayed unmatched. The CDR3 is CASSQVLKDRNNGYTF. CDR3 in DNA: TGTGCCAGCAGCCAAGTCCTCAAGGACAGGAATAATGGCTACACCTTC.

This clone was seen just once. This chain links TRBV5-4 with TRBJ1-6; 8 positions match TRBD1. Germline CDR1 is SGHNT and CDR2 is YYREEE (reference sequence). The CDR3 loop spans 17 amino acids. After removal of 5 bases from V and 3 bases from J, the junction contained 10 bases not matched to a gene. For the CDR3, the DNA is TGTGCCAGCAGTATGATGACAGGGGCAAACTATAATTCACCCCTCCACTTT. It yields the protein CASSMMTGANYNSPLHF.